This T cell receptor beta chain was recovered during a study of blood T cell repertoires in COVID-19. Study context: The analysed material was cDNA or gDNA that came from T cells, B-cell-depleted T cells, or PBMCs.

Libraries were prepared by immunoSEQ multiplex PCR; TCRdb keeps only in-frame clonotypes and omits some of them. The repertoire holds 300,000 or so clones, with around 86% as singletons. Per the germline V gene, CDR1 is MNHEY and CDR2 is SVGEGT. V was pared by 6 bases and J by 7 bases, with 19 bases between. The CDR3 length is 15 residues. This sequence originates from a woman aged 40 to 49 who had recovered from COVID-19. This rearrangement joins TRBV6-2 or TRBV6-3 to TRBJ1-5; tentative D call: TRBD1 (5 bases). Sequencing was performed on peripheral blood. The chain's CDR3 is CASSRGGRGGQPQHF. The CDR3 DNA reads TGTGCCAGCAGCCGTGGCGGAAGGGGTGGACAGCCCCAGCATTTT.